One sample yielded the 6 T cell receptor beta chains listed below, sequenced in a study of shared clonotypes between healthy human individuals. Data came from immunoSEQ multiplex PCR; TCRdb stores just in-frame clones and leaves some out. The data contain 2,500,000 or so clones, approximately 93% of them seen just once; the ten biggest clones take up about 0.34%. The sequenced sample was naive CD4+ T cells from PBMCs. Sample subset: CD45RA+ positively selected. The receptors come from a man between 18 and 35 years old in good health. Some clones in this sample may be carry-over from other donors' samples.

The chain couples TRBV7-3 to TRBJ2-3, with D tentatively TRBD1 or TRBD2 (5 bases each). The length of the CDR3 is 16 residues. The germline gives CDR1 SGHTA, CDR2 FQGTGA. V gave up 5 bases and J gave up 0 bases, with 15 bases separating them. CDR3 bases: TGTGCCAGCAGCCCAGGGACCCACCCCAGCACAGATACGCAGTATTTT. Protein sequence: CASSPGTHPSTDTQYF. The full variable domain, in which reference TRBV7-3 and TRBJ2-3 provide the parts outside the CDR3, is GAGVSQTPSNKVTEKGKYVELRCDPISGHTALYWYRQSLGQGPEFLIYFQGTGAADDSGLPNDRFFAVRPEGSVSTLKIQRTERGDSAVYLCASSPGTHPSTDTQYFGPGTRLTVL.

The V call is TRBV5-1, the J call TRBJ1-1; 8 bases fit TRBD1. Trimming at V came to 4 bases and at J to 3 bases, leaving 8 bases not matched to a gene. The CDR3 loop spans 15 amino acids. CDR1 and CDR2 from the germline V gene are SGHRS and YFSETQ. The CDR3 coding sequence is TGCGCCAGCAGCCCAGAACAGGGGGTCCACACTGAAGCTTTCTTT. Its protein is CASSPEQGVHTEAFF.

This clone was detected once. The V gene is TRBV28, the J gene TRBJ2-7, with a possible D match to TRBD2 (6 bases). Trimming shortened V by 6 bases and J by 4 bases, and 10 bases separated the two germline ends. There are 12 residues in the CDR3. Per germline, CDR1 MDHEN and CDR2 SYDVKM. The DNA for the CDR3 is TGTGCCAGCAGGGAGGGAATATACGAGCAGTACTTC. It codes for CASREGIYEQYF.

This clone has only one observation. The J gene is TRBJ2-3, the V gene TRBV18; 9 nucleotides match TRBD2. After removal of 1 base from V and 2 bases from J, the junction contained 4 bases not matched to a gene. Germline assignment: CDR1 KGHSH and CDR2 LQKENI. CDR3 length: 16 residues. The CDR3 protein is CASSPLTSGFTDTQYF. The CDR3 DNA reads as TGTGCCAGCTCACCACTGACTAGCGGATTCACAGATACGCAGTATTTT.

The chain uses TRBV15 and TRBJ2-1; 7 nucleotides match TRBD1. Trimming removed 3 bases from V and 7 bases from J; junction bases left unmatched: 6. CDR1 and CDR2 (germline): LNHNV, YYDKDF (reference sequence). The CDR3 runs to 14 residues. CDR3 in amino acids: CATSRGGTENEQFF. The DNA of the CDR3 is TGTGCCACCAGCAGGGGTGGGACAGAAAATGAGCAGTTCTTC.

The V call is TRBV27, the J call TRBJ2-1; 8 bases fit TRBD2. Germline trimming cut 4 bases from V and 4 bases from J; bases unmatched to any gene: 12. This CDR3 is built from 17 residues. CDR1 is MNHEY, CDR2 SMNVEV, per germline (reference sequence). CDR3 in DNA: TGTGCCAGCAGTTCCTCGGACTGGACTAGCAATTACAATGAGCAGTTCTTC. Protein: CASSSSDWTSNYNEQFF.